These T cell receptor beta chains were read from a single sample in a study of cytomegalovirus exposure and HLA in healthy donors. Generated by immunoSEQ multiplex PCR, the TCRdb table keeps only in-frame clones and is missing some. This sample carries about 51,000 clones, about four fifths of them seen once, and the ten largest clones take 2% to 3%. The sample was PBMCs. These receptors were obtained from a boy aged 5-17 years in good health and CMV-seropositive. Each CDR3 is given with its conserved first and last residue. The D gene is left open where the match is weak. Clone size, where shown, is once, few, many, or a class for clones that have expanded.

V	D	J	size	CDR3	DNA
TRBV4-1	TRBD1	TRBJ1-2	NA	CASSQGQGASVYGYTF	TGCGCCAGCAGCCAAGGACAGGGGGCGTCAGTCTATGGCTACACCTTC
TRBV7-2	TRBD1	TRBJ1-2	NA	CASSDTGVRNYGYTF	TGTGCCAGCAGCGACACAGGGGTCAGAAACTATGGCTACACCTTC
TRBV9	NA	TRBJ2-3	NA	CASSVESVLTDTQYF	TGTGCCAGCAGCGTAGAAAGCGTTCTTACAGATACGCAGTATTTT
TRBV19	TRBD1	TRBJ2-4	NA	CASNPRGLGAKNIQYF	TGTGCCAGTAACCCAAGGGGGCTTGGGGCCAAAAACATTCAGTACTTC
TRBV5-1	NA	TRBJ2-7	NA	CASSLVPGYEQYF	TGCGCCAGCAGCTTGGTTCCAGGCTACGAGCAGTACTTC
TRBV9	TRBD1	TRBJ2-2	NA	CASSVQGAAGELFF	TGTGCCAGCAGCGTTCAGGGGGCGGCCGGGGAGCTGTTTTTT
TRBV19	TRBD2	TRBJ2-5	NA	CASSMGPGRAGGTQETQYF	TGTGCCAGTAGTATGGGGCCGGGGCGGGCGGGGGGTACCCAAGAGACCCAGTACTTC
TRBV2	TRBD1	TRBJ2-5	NA	CATVTGAGETQYF	TGTGCCACCGTGACAGGGGCGGGGGAGACCCAGTACTTC
TRBV11-3	TRBD2	TRBJ2-3	NA	CASSLGRGGPDTQYF	TGTGCCAGCAGCTTGGGACGCGGGGGGCCGGATACGCAGTATTTT
TRBV10-2	NA	TRBJ1-1	NA	CAAETPTGMNTEAFF	TGCGCCGCAGAAACCCCGACAGGAATGAACACTGAAGCTTTCTTT
TRBV19	TRBD1	TRBJ1-3	NA	CASSQGAQGNTIYF	TGTGCCAGTTCACAGGGGGCGCAAGGAAACACCATATATTTT
TRBV11-2	NA	TRBJ1-1	NA	CASSSLGHAEAFF	TGTGCCAGCAGCTCCCTAGGTCACGCTGAAGCTTTCTTT
TRBV6-6	TRBD2	TRBJ2-1	NA	CASSYSIGGEEQFF	TGTGCCAGCAGTTACTCGATCGGGGGGGAGGAGCAGTTCTTC
TRBV4-1	TRBD1	TRBJ2-7	NA	CASSQGDSSYEQYF	TGCGCCAGCAGCCAAGGGGACAGCTCCTACGAGCAGTACTTC
TRBV19	NA	TRBJ1-1	NA	CASSSPLGNTEAFF	TGTGCCAGTAGTAGTCCCCTCGGGAACACTGAAGCTTTCTTT
TRBV25-1	NA	TRBJ1-5	NA	CASSEGVGRSNQPQHF	TGTGCCAGCAGTGAAGGGGTCGGGAGAAGCAATCAGCCCCAGCATTTT
TRBV6-5	NA	TRBJ2-7	NA	CASSYFRSSYEQYF	TGTGCCAGCAGTTACTTCCGTAGCTCCTACGAGCAGTACTTC
TRBV29-1	NA	TRBJ2-5	NA	CSVDPVPGETQYF	TGCAGCGTTGACCCTGTCCCGGGGGAGACCCAGTACTTC
TRBV10-2	NA	TRBJ2-2	NA	CASVAPGLNTGELFF	TGCGCCAGCGTCGCCCCAGGGCTGAACACCGGGGAGCTGTTTTTT
TRBV7-9	NA	TRBJ2-3	NA	CASSLGLGTSTDTQYF	TGTGCCAGCAGCTTAGGGTTAGGGACTAGCACAGATACGCAGTATTTT
TRBV5-1	NA	TRBJ1-1	once	CASSRGGVAFF	TGCGCCAGCAGTAGGGGGGGGGTTGCTTTCTTT
TRBV7-9	TRBD2	TRBJ2-5	NA	CASSLVMVAGGPQETQYF	TGTGCCAGCAGCTTAGTGATGGTGGCGGGGGGGCCCCAAGAGACCCAGTACTTC
TRBV11-3	NA	TRBJ2-1	NA	CASSFSGGCEQFF	TGTGCCAGCAGCTTTTCAGGAGGGTGTGAGCAGTTCTTC
TRBV7-9	TRBD1	TRBJ2-7	NA	CASSPGTGYEQYF	TGTGCCAGCAGTCCAGGGACAGGCTACGAGCAGTACTTC
TRBV7-9	NA	TRBJ2-5	few	CASRSSQETQYF	TGTGCCAGCAGGTCCAGTCAGGAGACCCAGTACTTC
TRBV18	TRBD1	TRBJ1-1	NA	CASSPGQGDGTEAFF	TGTGCCAGCTCACCGGGACAGGGAGACGGGACTGAAGCTTTCTTT
TRBV2	TRBD1	TRBJ1-3	NA	CASRGDRVNGNTIYF	TGTGCCAGCAGAGGCGACAGGGTAAACGGAAACACCATATATTTT
TRBV9	NA	TRBJ1-2	NA	CASSVVAGNIANYGYTF	TGTGCCAGCAGCGTAGTCGCGGGTAACATAGCTAACTATGGCTACACCTTC
TRBV9	TRBD2	TRBJ2-3	NA	CASSVASGGAGDTQYF	TGTGCCAGCAGCGTGGCTAGCGGGGGGGCCGGGGATACGCAGTATTTT